These 27 T cell receptor beta chains were sequenced from one sample in a study of blood T cell repertoires in COVID-19. Generated by immunoSEQ multiplex PCR, the TCRdb table keeps only in-frame clones and is missing some. The table records under 150,000 clones, approximately 85% of them present only once. The sequenced sample was peripheral blood. The receptor set was obtained from a woman aged 55-70 years with COVID-19, enrolled during active disease.

V usage is TRBV19 and J usage is TRBJ1-1; D ambiguous. The V gene's germline CDR1 is LNHDA and CDR2 SQIVND (reference sequence). With 2 bases removed from V and 5 bases from J, the gap between germline ends came to 9 bases. The CDR3 is 13 amino acids. CDR3 nucleotides: TGTGCCAGTAGTATACCCCCGGGGACTGAAGCTTTCTTT. It yields the protein CASSIPPGTEAFF.

The rearrangement joins TRBV5-1 to TRBJ1-4, with 10 bases fitting TRBD1. The junction had 3 bases not matched to a gene; V was cut back by 0 bases and J by 7 bases. Germline values: CDR1 SGHRS, CDR2 YFSETQ. The CDR3 has 15 residues. The CDR3 nucleotides read TGCGCCAGCAGCTTGGAGGGGACAGGGGTTGAAAAACTGTTTTTT. Translated: CASSLEGTGVEKLFF. Supplemented by reference TRBV5-1 and TRBJ1-4, the full variable domain reads KAGVTQTPRYLIKTRGQQVTLSCSPISGHRSVSWYQQTPGQGLQFLFEYFSETQRNKGNFPGRFSGRQFSNSRSEMNVSTLELGDSALYLCASSLEGTGVEKLFFGSGTQLSVL.

This chain connects TRBV6-5 to TRBJ2-2, with no clear D. V lost 7 bases and J lost 4, with 7 bases in between. CDR1 MNHEY and CDR2 SVGAGI come from the germline V gene. This CDR3 spans 12 amino acids. The CDR3 nucleotides read TGTGCCAGCACTACTTTCACCGGGGAGCTGTTTTTT. Amino acid sequence: CASTTFTGELFF.

This chain links TRBV7-2 with TRBJ1-1; TRBD1 might be the D (6 bases). From germline, CDR1 is SGHTA and CDR2 FQGNSA. Trimming left V 5 bases short and J 1 base short, with 11 bases between. The CDR3 has 14 amino acids. The CDR3: CASSAGAGNTEAFF. As DNA, the CDR3 is TGTGCCAGCAGCGCAGGGGCCGGGAACACTGAAGCTTTCTTT.

This sequence joins TRBV19 and TRBJ1-4; the D gene is possibly TRBD1 (5 bases). The V end lost 3 bases, the J end lost 0 bases, and 11 bases lay between the germline ends. This CDR3 has 16 amino acids. Germline V gene sequence: CDR1 LNHDA, CDR2 SQIVND (reference sequence). The CDR3 DNA follows: TGTGCCAGTAGTATTTCAGGGTCGGCAACTAATGAAAAACTGTTTTTT. Encoded protein: CASSISGSATNEKLFF.

J is TRBJ2-7 and V is TRBV19; 9 nucleotides line up with TRBD1. This CDR3 has 15 residues. Trimming at V came to 4 bases and at J to 3 bases, leaving 7 bases not matched to a gene. In germline, CDR1 is LNHDA, CDR2 SQIVND (reference sequence). The CDR3 bases are TGTGCCAGTAGTACATCCCGGACAGGGGACTACGAGCAGTACTTC. This sequence encodes CASSTSRTGDYEQYF. The entire variable domain, with the rest obtained from reference TRBV19 and TRBJ2-7, is as follows: DGGITQSPKYLFRKEGQNVTLSCEQNLNHDAMYWYRQDPGQGLRLIYYSQIVNDFQKGDIAEGYSVSREKKESFPLTVTSAQKNPTAFYLCASSTSRTGDYEQYFGPGTRLTVT.

V and J are TRBV21-1 and TRBJ2-7; the D call of TRBD1 is as the table states it, not checked on the DNA. TRBV21-1 is labeled a pseudogene. CDR3 length: 19 residues. CDR3 sequence reads: CASSVWRIRAQGTSYEQYF. Here the CDR3 DNA reads TGTGCCAGCAGCGTGTGGCGTATCCGGGCACAGGGGACCTCCTACGAGCAGTACTTC.

The chain combines TRBV23-1 with TRBJ1-2; 7 nucleotides align to TRBD1. TRBV23-1 is placed among ORFs of uncertain function. CDR3 size: 14 residues. J was trimmed by 3 bases and V by 8 bases; bases with no gene match: 9. In DNA form, the CDR3 reads TGCGCCAGCCGCTCACAGGGGTCGGACTATGGCTACACCTTC. As protein: CASRSQGSDYGYTF.

This sequence joins TRBV6-5 and TRBJ2-7; no firm D call. Germline CDR1 MNHEY, CDR2 SVGAGI. This CDR3 is 14 amino acids long. With 7 bases removed from V and 2 bases from J, the gap between germline ends came to 15 bases. CDR3 DNA: TGTGCCAGCACCCGGCCCCGGAGCACCTACGAGCAGTACTTC. Protein sequence: CASTRPRSTYEQYF.

The V and J genes are TRBV28 and TRBJ1-5, with D perhaps TRBD1 (6 bases). Germline V gene sequence: CDR1 MDHEN, CDR2 SYDVKM. The V end was cut by 1 base, the J end by 6 bases, with 13 bases between. The CDR3 is 15 residues long. The CDR3 region has the DNA TGTGCCAGCAGTTTATTCAGGGGATATAGTCAGCCCCAGCATTTT. Protein product: CASSLFRGYSQPQHF.

This chain's CDR3 is CASSYAGQGIGYTF. CDR3 in DNA: TGTGCCAGCAGTTACGCGGGACAGGGGATTGGCTACACCTTC. The V gene is TRBV6-5, the J gene TRBJ1-2, with 10 nucleotides matching TRBD1. The length of the CDR3 is 14 residues. Germline CDR1 MNHEY, CDR2 SVGAGI. Germline trimming cut 2 bases from V and 7 bases from J; bases unmatched to any gene: 4.

This clone has only a few counts. The chain joins TRBV25-1 to TRBJ1-1; D remains unclear. CDR1 MGHDK and CDR2 SYGVNS come from the germline V gene. The germline V and J ends were trimmed by 3 bases and 0 bases, with 14 bases remaining between them. This CDR3 region has 16 residues. The CDR3 spells CASSDSPGGMNTEAFF. In DNA, the CDR3 is TGTGCCAGCAGTGACTCCCCGGGCGGGATGAACACTGAAGCTTTCTTT.

The chain has TRBV6-2 or TRBV6-3 and TRBJ2-7; weak D call: TRBD1 (6 bases). This CDR3 has 14 amino acids. Per germline, CDR1 MNHEY and CDR2 SVGEGT. Between the trimmed V and J ends, which lost 2 bases and 3 bases, there was a span of 11 bases. The CDR3 loop reads CASSYGGSLYEQYF. DNA for the CDR3: TGTGCCAGCAGTTACGGGGGCTCCCTCTACGAGCAGTACTTC.

The chain has TRBV5-1 and TRBJ2-5; TRBD2 aligns across 8 bases. Germline lookup yields CDR1 SGHRS and CDR2 YFSETQ. The CDR3 totals 19 residues. The V segment lost 0 bases and the J segment 5 bases; nucleotides outside the gene matches: 18. CDR3 loop: CASSLGGGVAGSRVETQYF. CDR3 sequence (DNA): TGCGCCAGCAGCTTGGGTGGAGGAGTAGCGGGGTCCCGGGTGGAGACCCAGTACTTC. Drawing the rest from reference TRBV5-1 and TRBJ2-5, the complete variable domain is KAGVTQTPRYLIKTRGQQVTLSCSPISGHRSVSWYQQTPGQGLQFLFEYFSETQRNKGNFPGRFSGRQFSNSRSEMNVSTLELGDSALYLCASSLGGGVAGSRVETQYFGPGTRLLVL.

This chain uses TRBV14 with TRBJ1-6; D gene unclear. Germline loops: CDR1 SGHDN, CDR2 FVKESK. V was pared by 0 bases and J by 7 bases, with 4 bases between. CDR3 length: 13 residues. The CDR3 sequence: CASSQDGNSPLHF. The CDR3 region has the DNA TGTGCCAGCAGCCAAGACGGGAATTCACCCCTCCACTTT. Looking up the rest from reference TRBV14 and TRBJ1-6 gives the full variable domain: EAGVTQFPSHSVIEKGQTVTLRCDPISGHDNLYWYRRVMGKEIKFLLHFVKESKQDESGMPNNRFLAERTGGTYSTLKVQPAELEDSGVYFCASSQDGNSPLHFGNGTRLTVT.

The sample holds a few counts of this clone. V is TRBV11-2 and J is TRBJ1-2; perhaps TRBD1 as D (5 bases). Germline V CDR1 and CDR2: SGHAT, FQNNGV. Trimming took off 1 base at V and 2 bases at J, with 11 bases between the two ends. The CDR3 spans 15 residues. In DNA, the CDR3 is TGTGCCAGCAGCTTAGGGGGCAGCCGAAACTATGGCTACACCTTC. It translates to CASSLGGSRNYGYTF. The full variable domain, completed using reference TRBV11-2 and TRBJ1-2, is EAGVAQSPRYKIIEKRQSVAFWCNPISGHATLYWYQQILGQGPKLLIQFQNNGVVDDSQLPKDRFSAERLKGVDSTLKIQPAKLEDSAVYLCASSLGGSRNYGYTFGSGTRLTVV.

V is TRBV27 and J is TRBJ2-7; 7 bases map to TRBD1. With V trimmed by 6 bases and J by 0 bases, 11 bases remained unmatched. The CDR3 consists of 16 residues. The germline CDR1 and CDR2 sequences are MNHEY and SMNVEV (reference sequence). CDR3 sequence reads: CASSPEPGQFSYEQYF. The CDR3, as DNA: TGTGCCAGCAGCCCGGAACCGGGACAGTTCTCCTACGAGCAGTACTTC.

This chain connects TRBV3-1 (or the pseudogene TRBV3-2) to TRBJ2-3; D perhaps matches TRBD2 (6 bases). The CDR3 loop spans 17 amino acids. Trimming shortened V by 0 bases and J by 5 bases, and 18 bases separated the two germline ends. Germline lookup yields CDR1 LGHDT and CDR2 YNNKEL (reference sequence). CDR3 nucleotide sequence: TGTGCCAGCAGCCAAGATGGAGGGTCGGGATCAGTAGATACGCAGTATTTT. Protein sequence: CASSQDGGSGSVDTQYF.

This sequence joins TRBV6-4 and TRBJ2-2; D ambiguous. With 5 bases removed from V and 5 bases from J, the gap between germline ends came to 9 bases. This CDR3 has 13 residues. The germline CDR1 and CDR2 sequences are MRHNA and SNTAGT. The CDR3 reads CASSPRVTGELFF. CDR3 nucleotides: TGTGCCAGCAGTCCTCGGGTTACCGGGGAGCTGTTTTTT.

The chain carries TRBV15 and TRBJ1-1; 8 bases align to TRBD1. Germline V lookup: CDR1 LNHNV, CDR2 YYDKDF (reference sequence). V lost 4 bases to trimming and J lost 4 bases; unmatched junction nucleotides: 8. This CDR3 has 15 residues. Here the CDR3 DNA reads TGTGCCACCAGCACCCACAGGGGGAGGGCCACTGAAGCTTTCTTT. This encodes CATSTHRGRATEAFF.

The J gene is TRBJ2-7, the V gene TRBV27; weak D call: TRBD2 (5 bases). From germline, CDR1 is MNHEY and CDR2 SMNVEV (reference sequence). V lost 6 bases, J lost 3 bases, and 12 bases lay in between. This CDR3 is built from 13 residues. The CDR3 DNA reads TGTGCCAGCAGGCCCCCCGGGGTCTACGAGCAGTACTTC. Its protein product is CASRPPGVYEQYF.

The V gene is TRBV29-1, the J gene TRBJ2-1, with 11 bases that match TRBD2. Germline CDR1 reads SQVTM; CDR2 reads ANQGSEA. The junction had 12 bases not matched to a gene; V was cut back by 5 bases and J by 0 bases. This CDR3 spans 18 amino acids. The CDR3 is CSVSLTSGAAVSYNEQFF. As DNA, the CDR3 is TGCAGCGTTTCCCTGACTAGCGGGGCGGCAGTCTCCTACAATGAGCAGTTCTTC.

The V call is TRBV19, the J call TRBJ1-3, with TRBD1 as a possible D gene (6 bases). The V gene's germline CDR1 is LNHDA and CDR2 SQIVND (reference sequence). Trimming left V 8 bases short and J 2 bases short, with 16 bases between. This CDR3 has 15 residues. The CDR3 sequence is CASAGGGGAGNTIYF. The CDR3 region has the DNA TGTGCCAGTGCCGGAGGAGGGGGGGCTGGAAACACCATATATTTT.

The chain is built from TRBV11-2 and TRBJ1-1; D gene ambiguous. V gave up 3 bases and J gave up 1 base, with 9 bases separating them. The length of the CDR3 is 14 residues. Per the germline V gene, CDR1 is SGHAT and CDR2 is FQNNGV. The CDR3 bases are TGTGCCAGCAGCTTGACGCAGGCGAACACTGAAGCTTTCTTT. Translated: CASSLTQANTEAFF. The variable domain in full, with the rest retrieved from reference TRBV11-2 and TRBJ1-1, is EAGVAQSPRYKIIEKRQSVAFWCNPISGHATLYWYQQILGQGPKLLIQFQNNGVVDDSQLPKDRFSAERLKGVDSTLKIQPAKLEDSAVYLCASSLTQANTEAFFGQGTRLTVV.

This chain uses TRBV6-4 with TRBJ1-1; possibly TRBD1 for D (5 bases). Trimming shortened V by 5 bases and J by 4 bases, and 11 bases separated the two germline ends. This CDR3 has 13 amino acids. Looked up from germline, CDR1 is MRHNA and CDR2 is SNTAGT. The CDR3 reads CASSTNRGTEAFF. For the CDR3, the DNA is TGTGCCAGCAGTACCAATAGGGGCACTGAAGCTTTCTTT.

This chain joins TRBV10-3 and TRBJ1-5; 12 bases line up with TRBD1. This CDR3 comprises 16 residues. V shed 4 bases and J 4 bases; nucleotides not matched to a gene: 5. Looked up from germline, CDR1 is ENHRY and CDR2 is SYGVKD. The DNA for the CDR3 is TGTGCCATCAGTGCTGGGACAGGGGGCAGGAATCAGCCCCAGCATTTT. It codes for CAISAGTGGRNQPQHF.

This sequence joins TRBV4-1 and TRBJ2-5, with TRBD1 matching 9 bases. The CDR3 totals 15 residues. After removal of 4 bases from V and 5 bases from J, the junction contained 8 bases not matched to a gene. Germline V CDR1 and CDR2: MGHRA, YSYEKL. CDR3 in amino acids: CASSLLGTGWETQYF. CDR3 sequence (DNA): TGCGCCAGCAGCCTCCTAGGGACAGGGTGGGAGACCCAGTACTTC.